Listed here are 21 T cell receptor beta chains from one sample, sequenced in a study of Graves' ophthalmopathy and Graves' hyperthyroidism. Amplification of the TCR beta CDR3 regions used RNA transcripts (as template). HTBI-primed first-round RT-PCR preceded second-round multiplex PCR. In TCRdb, the multiplex PCR reads were re-called with MiXCR into one record per CDR3 protein. The sample contains roughly 420,000 distinct CDR3 sequences, 20% to 25% of which appear only once. The material sequenced was peripheral blood. The source of these receptors is a woman under 30 with stable Graves' hyperthyroidism.

This clonotype showed up many times. The rearrangement links TRBV7-9 to TRBJ1-2; D is unclear. Germline values: CDR1 SEHNR, CDR2 FQNEAQ (reference sequence). V was clipped by 5 bases and J by 8 bases, with 15 bases between them. The CDR3 runs to 13 residues. CDR3 bases: TGTGCCAGCAGCCCAGACTCAGTAAGAGGCTACACCTTC. Amino acid sequence: CASSPDSVRGYTF.

This chain joins TRBV7-2 and TRBJ2-3; D is uncertain. CDR1 SGHTA and CDR2 FQGNSA come from the germline V gene. The CDR3 totals 12 residues. V was trimmed by 5 bases and J by 2 bases, leaving 5 bases between them. Written as DNA, the CDR3 is TGTGCCAGCAGCCCCCACACAGATACGCAGTATTTT. Its translation: CASSPHTDTQYF.

This clonotype was counted many times. V is TRBV4-1 and J is TRBJ2-4; D possibly corresponds to TRBD2 (6 bases). This CDR3 comprises 20 residues. Looked up from germline, CDR1 is MGHRA and CDR2 is YSYEKL. Trimming stripped 0 bases from V and 0 bases from J, with 21 bases between. CDR3 in DNA: TGCGCCAGCAGCCAAGATTCCGGGCTAGCGAGGCGGCTAGCCAAAAACATTCAGTACTTC. It translates to CASSQDSGLARRLAKNIQYF.

This clonotype occurred many times. The chain has TRBV6-2 or TRBV6-3 and TRBJ2-5; D might be TRBD2 (5 bases). The ends were cut back, 8 bases at V and 5 bases at J, with 18 bases in the middle. Germline lookup yields CDR1 MNHEY and CDR2 SVGEGT. The CDR3 spans 14 residues. The CDR3 DNA sequence: TGTGCCAGCTGTCGCATGGCGGAGGCGGAGACCCAGTACTTC. This translates into CASCRMAEAETQYF.

With respect to this clonotype: Relative to the germline gene, one junction end is altered; a read error may explain this. The gene calls are TRBV30 and TRBJ1-2; D gene uncertain. Germline V lookup: CDR1 GTSNPN, CDR2 SVGIG (reference sequence). This CDR3 region has 13 residues. CDR3 bases: TGTGACTGGAAGCAGGTTATAGACTATGGCTACGCCTTC. It is translated as CDWKQVIDYGYAF.

This clonotype came up a few times. This chain joins TRBV5-6 and TRBJ2-5; TRBD1 might be the D (6 bases). CDR3 length equals 15 residues. Germline V CDR1 and CDR2: SGHDT, YYEEEE. The V gene lost 5 bases and the J gene lost 5 bases, with 19 bases spanning the gap. CDR3 loop: CASRYWDTNKETQYF. CDR3 nucleotides: TGTGCCAGCAGATATTGGGACACAAACAAGGAGACCCAGTACTTC.

This clonotype was detected ten times or more. V usage is TRBV2 and J usage is TRBJ2-7, with 10 bases fitting TRBD1. This CDR3 contains 14 residues. Unmatched junction bases numbered 8, after V lost 6 bases and J lost 6 bases. Germline-derived CDR1 and CDR2 are SNHLY and FYNNEI. CDR3 nucleotide sequence: TGTGCCAGCAGCCTCCGGGACAGGGGAGGCGAGCAGTACTTC. Its translation is CASSLRDRGGEQYF.

The V call is TRBV13, the J call TRBJ1-1, with D possibly being TRBD1 (5 bases). The ends were cut back, 0 bases at V and 6 bases at J, with 11 bases in the middle. The CDR3 length is 14 residues. Germline V gene data show CDR1 as PRHDT and CDR2 as FYEKMQ (reference sequence). In nucleotides, the CDR3 is TGTGCCAGCAGCTTAGGCCGGGGGGGGGCTGAAGCTTTCTTT. Its protein product is CASSLGRGGAEAFF.

This clonotype was observed many times. The genes are TRBV6-5 and TRBJ1-1; the D is unclear. Germline values: CDR1 MNHEY, CDR2 SVGAGI. There are 13 residues in the CDR3. With 2 bases removed from V and 10 bases from J, the gap between germline ends came to 14 bases. CDR3 region: CASSYLSGMVAFF. In DNA, the CDR3 is TGTGCCAGCAGTTACCTCTCGGGAATGGTAGCTTTCTTT.

In its sample, this clonotype was seen many times. The V call is TRBV7-9, the J call TRBJ2-7; tentative D call: TRBD1 (5 bases). The CDR3 sequence is 15 residues long. The ends were cut back, 5 bases at V and 5 bases at J, with 19 bases in the middle. The V gene's germline CDR1 is SEHNR and CDR2 FQNEAQ (reference sequence). The CDR3: CASSLASGPRDEQYF. CDR3 bases: TGTGCCAGCAGCCTGGCTTCTGGCCCCAGGGACGAGCAGTACTTC.

There are many counts of this clonotype. The chain is built from TRBV7-9 and TRBJ2-2, with D maybe TRBD2 (6 bases). The CDR3 covers 12 residues. Germline-derived CDR1 and CDR2 are SEHNR and FQNEAQ (reference sequence). V was cut by 5 bases and J by 7 bases, with 8 bases left in between. CDR3 sequence (DNA): TGTGCCAGCAGCCCCGGGGGCGGGGAGCTGTTTTTT. Translating gives CASSPGGGELFF. Looking up the rest from reference TRBV7-9 and TRBJ2-2 gives the full variable domain: DTGVSQNPRHKITKRGQNVTFRCDPISEHNRLYWYRQTLGQGPEFLTYFQNEAQLEKSRLLSDRFSAERPKGSFSTLEIQRTEQGDSAMYLCASSPGGGELFFGEGSRLTVL.

Points on this clonotype: Since a much larger clone is just one base distant, this may be a read error. CDR3 sequence reads: CSSSLDNTEAFF. CDR3 DNA: TGCTCCAGCAGCTTGGACAACACTGAAGCTTTCTTT. This chain joins TRBV5-1 and TRBJ1-1; D is uncertain. The CDR3 runs 12 residues. Germline CDR1 is SGHRS and CDR2 is YFSETQ.

The V and J genes are TRBV6-5 and TRBJ1-1; D remains ambiguous. The V gene lost 0 bases and the J gene lost 4 bases, with 9 bases spanning the gap. This CDR3 has 14 amino acids. Germline loops: CDR1 MNHEY, CDR2 SVGAGI. The DNA for the CDR3 is TGTGCCAGCAGTTACTCGATCGGGGTCACTGAAGCTTTCTTT. It yields the protein CASSYSIGVTEAFF.

This clonotype was recorded many times. V usage is TRBV28 and J usage is TRBJ2-7; D may be TRBD1 or TRBD2 (5 bases each). V lost 3 bases and J lost 2, with 11 bases in between. The CDR3 runs 14 residues. Germline V CDR1 and CDR2: MDHEN, SYDVKM. CDR3 coding DNA: TGTGCCAGCAGTTTTCGAGGGGTCCCCTACGAGCAGTACTTC. Its translation: CASSFRGVPYEQYF.

There are many counts of this clonotype. The chain links TRBV7-2 to TRBJ2-7, with D maybe TRBD2 (5 bases). Germline V lookup: CDR1 SGHTA, CDR2 FQGNSA. Deletions cut 2 bases from V and 2 bases from J, with 10 bases between. This CDR3 region has 14 residues. This CDR3 is CASSLSGRPYEQYF. In DNA, the CDR3 is TGTGCCAGCAGCTTAAGCGGCAGACCCTACGAGCAGTACTTC. Supplemented by reference TRBV7-2 and TRBJ2-7, the full variable domain reads GAGVSQSPSNKVTEKGKDVELRCDPISGHTALYWYRQSLGQGLEFLIYFQGNSAPDKSGLPSDRFSAERTGGSVSTLTIQRTQQEDSAVYLCASSLSGRPYEQYFGPGTRLTVT.

The CDR3 DNA reads as TGCGCCAGCAGCGCCCTAGCGGGAGAGGTCGGGGAGCTGTTTTTT. Protein sequence: CASSALAGEVGELFF. The chain joins TRBV5-1 to TRBJ2-2; 10 bases match TRBD2. The germline V gene has CDR1 SGHRS and CDR2 YFSETQ. CDR3 size: 15 residues. V shed 4 bases, J shed 7 bases, and the junction held 7 bases outside the gene matches.

This clonotype was detected ten times or more. The chain combines TRBV20-1 with TRBJ2-7, with D unclear. The CDR3 is 12 residues long. V was cut by 4 bases and J by 0 bases, with 7 bases left in between. Germline V gives CDR1 DFQATT, CDR2 SNEGSKA (reference sequence). The CDR3 DNA is TGCAGTGCTAAGGACGGCTCCTACGAGCAGTACTTC. As protein: CSAKDGSYEQYF.

This rearrangement joins TRBV13 to TRBJ2-5; 7 nucleotides line up with TRBD1. J gave up 5 bases and V 6 bases, and 9 bases lay outside the gene matches. Germline CDR1 PRHDT, CDR2 FYEKMQ (reference sequence). The CDR3 is made up of 14 amino acids. Here the CDR3 reads CASSPTGVWETQYF. The CDR3 DNA sequence: TGTGCCAGCAGTCCTACAGGGGTTTGGGAGACCCAGTACTTC.

This clonotype showed up many times. This CDR3 is CASGERELYGYTF. Here the CDR3 DNA reads TGTGCCAGCGGGGAAAGGGAACTCTATGGCTACACCTTC. The V and J genes are TRBV12-3 or TRBV12-4 and TRBJ1-2; the D is unclear. The CDR3 loop spans 13 amino acids. V lost 8 bases and J lost 4, with 14 bases in between.

Many counts were recorded for this clonotype. As the CDR3 is not closed by the conserved phenylalanine or tryptophan, this likely results from a read error. The chain joins TRBV6-5 to TRBJ2-4; 10 nucleotides align to TRBD1. Germline CDR1 is MNHEY and CDR2 is SVGAGI. V lost 2 bases to trimming and J lost 3 bases; unmatched junction nucleotides: 7. This CDR3 contains 17 residues. The CDR3 reads CASSYPDRGGGKNIQYL. The CDR3 region has the DNA TGTGCCAGCAGTTACCCGGACAGGGGGGGAGGCAAAAACATTCAGTACCTC.

The table lists this clonotype with many counts. V usage is TRBV25-1 and J usage is TRBJ1-5; no reliable D call. The CDR3 spans 14 residues. Trimming stripped 1 base from V and 6 bases from J, with 10 bases between. The V gene's germline CDR1 is MGHDK and CDR2 SYGVNS. CDR3 amino acids: CASSEWEFGQPQHF. The CDR3 DNA is TGTGCCAGCAGTGAATGGGAGTTTGGTCAGCCCCAGCATTTT.